This TCR beta chain was recorded in a study of blood T cell repertoires in COVID-19. Overall study context: Acute-phase and convalescent COVID-19 samples originated in the United States, Italy and Spain. Sample material is recorded as cDNA or gDNA derived from T cells, B-cell-depleted T cells, or PBMCs.

Seattle's cohort entered during active infection and was followed longitudinally. With V trimmed by 4 bases and J by 0 bases, 4 bases remained unmatched. Germline V lookup: CDR1 SGHTS, CDR2 YDEGEE. The CDR3 is 15 amino acids. The method was immunoSEQ multiplex PCR; TCRdb's version includes in-frame clones alone and lacks a portion of them. The sample holds some 300,000 clones, 90% seen once. The receptor's source is a woman in her thirties or forties with COVID-19, enrolled during active disease. The sample comprised peripheral blood. The rearrangement joins TRBV5-8 to TRBJ2-1, with 7 bases fitting TRBD1. DNA for the CDR3: TGTGCCAGCAGCGTGGGACAGCCCTCCTACAATGAGCAGTTCTTC. Translated: CASSVGQPSYNEQFF.